This T cell receptor (beta chain) was recorded in a study of blood T cell repertoires in COVID-19. Study-wide context: Collection of acute and convalescent COVID-19 samples took place in the United States, Italy and Spain. T cells, B-cell-depleted T cells, or PBMCs provided the cDNA or gDNA that served as material.

Per germline, CDR1 MDHEN and CDR2 SYDVKM. Trimming cost V 6 bases and J 5 bases, with 13 bases left between them. This CDR3 contains 13 residues. Source study methods: Reference gene primers were amplified, and this amplification served to estimate nucleated cell counts. Here immunoSEQ multiplex PCR was the method, and the copy in TCRdb shows in-frame clones only, minus some. The DNA gave D and trimming, while V, J and clone size come from that table. The table shows 200,000 to 300,000 clones, with roughly 84% occurring only once. The chain couples TRBV28 to TRBJ1-2; no clear D. This TCR was recovered from a human donor in a cohort sampled during active COVID-19. Sequencing was carried out using peripheral blood. Written as DNA, the CDR3 is TGTGCCAGCAGCTCTATGGGCGTTTATGGCTACACCTTC. Residues: CASSSMGVYGYTF.